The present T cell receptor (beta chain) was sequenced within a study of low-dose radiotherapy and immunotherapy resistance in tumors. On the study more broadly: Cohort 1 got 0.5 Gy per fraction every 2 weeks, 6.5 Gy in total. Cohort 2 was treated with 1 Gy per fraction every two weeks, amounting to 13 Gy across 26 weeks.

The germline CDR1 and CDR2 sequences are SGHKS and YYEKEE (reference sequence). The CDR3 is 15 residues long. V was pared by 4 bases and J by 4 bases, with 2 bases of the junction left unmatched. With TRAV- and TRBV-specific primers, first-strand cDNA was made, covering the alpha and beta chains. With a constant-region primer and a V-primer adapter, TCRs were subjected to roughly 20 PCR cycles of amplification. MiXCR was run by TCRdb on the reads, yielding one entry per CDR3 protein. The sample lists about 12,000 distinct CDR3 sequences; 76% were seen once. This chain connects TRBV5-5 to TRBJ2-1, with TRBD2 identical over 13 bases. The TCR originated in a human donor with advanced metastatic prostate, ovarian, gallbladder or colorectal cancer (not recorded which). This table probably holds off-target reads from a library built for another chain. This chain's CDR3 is CASSGGLAGYNEQFF. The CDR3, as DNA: TGTGCCAGCAGCGGGGGACTAGCGGGATACAATGAGCAGTTCTTC.